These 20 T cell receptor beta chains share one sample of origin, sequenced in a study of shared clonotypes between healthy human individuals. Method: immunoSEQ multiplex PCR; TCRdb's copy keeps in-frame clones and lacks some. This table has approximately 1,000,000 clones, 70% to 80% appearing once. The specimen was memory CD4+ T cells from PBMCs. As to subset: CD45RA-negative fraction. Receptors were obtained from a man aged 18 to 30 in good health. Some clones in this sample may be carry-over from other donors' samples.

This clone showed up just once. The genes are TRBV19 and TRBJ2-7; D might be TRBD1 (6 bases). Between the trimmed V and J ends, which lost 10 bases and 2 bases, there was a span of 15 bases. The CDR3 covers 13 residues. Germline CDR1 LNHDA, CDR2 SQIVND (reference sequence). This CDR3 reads CATALGGAYEQYF. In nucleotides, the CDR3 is TGTGCCACGGCCCTAGGGGGAGCCTACGAGCAGTACTTC.

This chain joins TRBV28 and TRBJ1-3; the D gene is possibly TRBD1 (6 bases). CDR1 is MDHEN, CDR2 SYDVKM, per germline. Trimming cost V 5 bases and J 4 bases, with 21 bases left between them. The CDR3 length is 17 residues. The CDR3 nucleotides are TGTGCCAGCAGTATGGGACTCGGGAAGACAGGAGGAAACACCATATATTTT. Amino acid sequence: CASSMGLGKTGGNTIYF.

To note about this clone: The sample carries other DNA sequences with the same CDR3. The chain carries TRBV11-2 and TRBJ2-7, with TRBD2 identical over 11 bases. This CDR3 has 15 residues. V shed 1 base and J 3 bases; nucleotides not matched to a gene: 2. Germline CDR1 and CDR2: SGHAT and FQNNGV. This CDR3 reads CASSLGLAGGYEQYF. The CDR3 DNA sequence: TGTGCCAGCAGCTTAGGGCTAGCGGGAGGCTACGAGCAGTACTTC.

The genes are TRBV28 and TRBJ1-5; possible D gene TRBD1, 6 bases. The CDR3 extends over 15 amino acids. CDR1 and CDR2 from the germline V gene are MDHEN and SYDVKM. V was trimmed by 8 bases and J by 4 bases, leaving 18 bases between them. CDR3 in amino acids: CASSKGGGWNQPQHF. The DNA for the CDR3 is TGTGCCAGCTCCAAGGGGGGCGGATGGAATCAGCCCCAGCATTTT.

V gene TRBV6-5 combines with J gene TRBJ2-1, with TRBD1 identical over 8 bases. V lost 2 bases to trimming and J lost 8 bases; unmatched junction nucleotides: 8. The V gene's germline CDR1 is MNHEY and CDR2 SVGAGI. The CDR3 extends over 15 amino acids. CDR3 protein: CASSYIPGGGDEQFF. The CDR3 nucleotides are TGTGCCAGCAGTTACATTCCAGGGGGCGGCGATGAGCAGTTCTTC.

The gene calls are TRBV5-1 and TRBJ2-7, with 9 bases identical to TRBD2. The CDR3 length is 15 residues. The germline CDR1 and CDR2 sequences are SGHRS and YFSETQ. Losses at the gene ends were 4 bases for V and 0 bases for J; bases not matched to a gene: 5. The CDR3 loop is CASSRSTSGSYEQYF. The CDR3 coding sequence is TGCGCCAGCAGCCGCTCGACTAGCGGCTCCTACGAGCAGTACTTC.

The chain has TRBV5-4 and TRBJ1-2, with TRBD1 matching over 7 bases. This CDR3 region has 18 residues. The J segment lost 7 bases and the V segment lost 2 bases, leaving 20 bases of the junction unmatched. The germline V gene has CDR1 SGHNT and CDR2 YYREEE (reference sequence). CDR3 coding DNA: TGTGCCAGCAGCTTTCCACAGGGGACTAAGGCGCGGTCTCTTGGCTACACCTTC. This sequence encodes CASSFPQGTKARSLGYTF.

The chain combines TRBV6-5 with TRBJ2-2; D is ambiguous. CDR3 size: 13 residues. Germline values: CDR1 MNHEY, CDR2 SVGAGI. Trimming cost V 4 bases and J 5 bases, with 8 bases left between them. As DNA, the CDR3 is TGTGCCAGCAGTTTCGGAAGGACCGGGGAGCTGTTTTTT. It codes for CASSFGRTGELFF.

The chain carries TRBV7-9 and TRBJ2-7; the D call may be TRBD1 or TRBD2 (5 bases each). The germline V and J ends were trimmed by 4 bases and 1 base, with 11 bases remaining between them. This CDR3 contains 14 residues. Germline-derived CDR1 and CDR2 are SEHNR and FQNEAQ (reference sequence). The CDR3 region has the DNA TGTGCCAGCAGCTATGGGGGAGTTTCCTACGAGCAGTACTTC. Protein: CASSYGGVSYEQYF.

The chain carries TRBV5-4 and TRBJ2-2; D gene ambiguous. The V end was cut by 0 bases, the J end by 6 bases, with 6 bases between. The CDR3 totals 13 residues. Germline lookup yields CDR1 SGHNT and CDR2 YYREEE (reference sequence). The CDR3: CASSLVESGELFF. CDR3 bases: TGTGCCAGCAGCTTGGTGGAATCCGGGGAGCTGTTTTTT.

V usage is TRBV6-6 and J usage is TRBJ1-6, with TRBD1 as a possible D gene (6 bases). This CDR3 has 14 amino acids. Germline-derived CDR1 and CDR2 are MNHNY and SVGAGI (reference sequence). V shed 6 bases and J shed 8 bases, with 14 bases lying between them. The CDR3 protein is CASSPGTLDSPLHF. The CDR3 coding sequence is TGTGCCAGCAGCCCCGGGACACTAGATTCACCCCTCCACTTT.

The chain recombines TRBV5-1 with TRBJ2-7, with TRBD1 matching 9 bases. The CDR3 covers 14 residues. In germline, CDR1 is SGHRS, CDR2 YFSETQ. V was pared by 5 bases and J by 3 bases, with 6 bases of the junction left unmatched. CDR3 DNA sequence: TGCGCCAGCAGGGGCGGGGACAGGGTCTACGAGCAGTACTTC. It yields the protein CASRGGDRVYEQYF.

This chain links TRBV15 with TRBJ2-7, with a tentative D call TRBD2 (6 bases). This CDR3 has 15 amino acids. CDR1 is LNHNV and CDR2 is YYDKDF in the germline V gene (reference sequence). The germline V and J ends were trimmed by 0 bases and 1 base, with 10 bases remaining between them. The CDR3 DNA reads TGTGCCACCAGCAGAGATGACCGGGGGTCCTACGAGCAGTACTTC. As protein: CATSRDDRGSYEQYF.

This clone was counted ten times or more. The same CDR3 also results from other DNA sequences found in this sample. This chain's CDR3 is CASSRSSGANVLTF. The CDR3 nucleotides read TGCGCCAGCAGCCGTTCCTCTGGGGCCAACGTCCTGACTTTC. This rearrangement joins TRBV5-1 to TRBJ2-6, with no clear D. The CDR3 length is 14 residues. V lost 4 bases and J lost 0, with 5 bases in between. The germline CDR1 and CDR2 sequences are SGHRS and YFSETQ.

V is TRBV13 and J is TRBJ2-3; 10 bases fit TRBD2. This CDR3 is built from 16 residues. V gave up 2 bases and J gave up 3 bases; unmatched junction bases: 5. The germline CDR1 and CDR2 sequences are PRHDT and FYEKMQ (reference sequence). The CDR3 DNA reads TGTGCCAGCAGCTTAAGCGGGAGGGCCGTTACAGATACGCAGTATTTT. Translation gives CASSLSGRAVTDTQYF.

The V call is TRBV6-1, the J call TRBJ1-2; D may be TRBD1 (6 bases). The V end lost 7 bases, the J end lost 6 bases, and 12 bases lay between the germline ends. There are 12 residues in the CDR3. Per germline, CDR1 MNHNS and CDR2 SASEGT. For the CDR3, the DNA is TGTGCCAGCAACAGGGCCAACCATGGCTACACCTTC. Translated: CASNRANHGYTF.

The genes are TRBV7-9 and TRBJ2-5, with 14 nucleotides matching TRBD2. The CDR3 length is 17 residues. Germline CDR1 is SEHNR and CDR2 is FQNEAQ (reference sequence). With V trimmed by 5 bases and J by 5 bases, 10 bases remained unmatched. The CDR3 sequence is CASSPQTSGRATETQYF. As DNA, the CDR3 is TGTGCCAGCAGCCCGCAGACTAGCGGGAGGGCTACGGAGACCCAGTACTTC.

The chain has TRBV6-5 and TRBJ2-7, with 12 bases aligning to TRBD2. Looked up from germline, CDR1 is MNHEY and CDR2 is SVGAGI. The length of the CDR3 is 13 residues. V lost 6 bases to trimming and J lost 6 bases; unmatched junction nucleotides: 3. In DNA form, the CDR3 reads TGTGCCAGCAGATTGGGACTAGCGGGCGAGCAGTACTTC. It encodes CASRLGLAGEQYF.

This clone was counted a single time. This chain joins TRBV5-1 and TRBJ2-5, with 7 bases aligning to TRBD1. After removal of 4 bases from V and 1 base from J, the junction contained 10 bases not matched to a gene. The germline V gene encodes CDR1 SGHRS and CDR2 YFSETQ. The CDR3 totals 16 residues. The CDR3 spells CASSPGTVPLQETQYF. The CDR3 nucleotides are TGCGCCAGCAGCCCCGGGACAGTTCCACTCCAAGAGACCCAGTACTTC.

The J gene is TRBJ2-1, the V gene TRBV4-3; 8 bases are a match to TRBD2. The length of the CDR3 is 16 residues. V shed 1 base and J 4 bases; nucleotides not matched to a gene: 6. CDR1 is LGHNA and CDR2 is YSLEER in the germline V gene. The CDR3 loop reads CASSQGRPSGYNEQFF. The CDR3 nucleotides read TGCGCCAGCAGCCAAGGGCGGCCTAGCGGGTACAATGAGCAGTTCTTC.